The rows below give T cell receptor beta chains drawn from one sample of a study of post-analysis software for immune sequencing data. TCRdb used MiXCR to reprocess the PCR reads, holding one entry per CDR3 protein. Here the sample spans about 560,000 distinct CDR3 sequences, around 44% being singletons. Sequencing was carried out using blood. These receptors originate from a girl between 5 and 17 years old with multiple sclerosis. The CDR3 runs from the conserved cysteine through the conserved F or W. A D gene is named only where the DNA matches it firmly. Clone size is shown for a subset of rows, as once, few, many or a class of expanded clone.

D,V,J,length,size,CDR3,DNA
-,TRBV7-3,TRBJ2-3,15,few,CASSLSAIRTDTQYF,TGTGCCAGCAGCTTATCGGCCATAAGGACAGATACGCAGTATTTT
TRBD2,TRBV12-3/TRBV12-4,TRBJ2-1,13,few,CASSLSSGMTQFF,TGTGCCAGCAGTTTATCTAGCGGGATGACACAGTTCTTC
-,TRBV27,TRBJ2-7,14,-,CASSFVSATYERYF,TGTGCCAGCAGTTTCGTGTCAGCGACCTACGAGCGGTACTTC
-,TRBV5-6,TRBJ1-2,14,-,CASSLVGRTNGYTF,TGTGCCAGCAGCTTGGTCGGCAGGACGAATGGCTACACCTTC
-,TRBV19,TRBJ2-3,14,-,CASSIVGSTDTQYF,TGTGCCAGTAGTATCGTGGGCAGCACAGATACGCAGTATTTT
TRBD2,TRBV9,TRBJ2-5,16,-,CASSKGTSGSRETQYF,TGTGCCAGCAGCAAGGGGACTAGCGGGAGTAGGGAGACCCAGTACTTC
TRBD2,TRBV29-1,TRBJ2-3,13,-,CRISGGGADTQYF,TGCAGGATTTCGGGCGGGGGGGCAGATACGCAGTATTTT
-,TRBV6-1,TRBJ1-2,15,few,CASSNLGYQDLGYTF,TGTGCCAGCAGCAATTTAGGGTACCAGGATCTAGGCTACACCTTC
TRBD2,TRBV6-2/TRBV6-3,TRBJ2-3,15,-,CASRNLAGEADTQYF,TGTGCCAGCAGGAATCTAGCGGGAGAAGCAGATACGCAGTATTTT
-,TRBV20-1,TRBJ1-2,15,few,CSAAGSTVGGYGYTF,TGCAGTGCGGCGGGGTCTACGGTAGGGGGCTATGGCTACACCTTC
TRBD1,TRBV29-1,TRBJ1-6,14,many,CSVMTGVDNSPLHF,TGCAGCGTCATGACAGGGGTGGATAATTCACCCCTCCACTTT
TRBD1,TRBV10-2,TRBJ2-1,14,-,CASSVLQGEDEQFF,TGCGCCAGCAGTGTATTACAGGGGGAGGATGAGCAGTTCTTC
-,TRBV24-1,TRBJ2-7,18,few,CATSDWPGPPYCNYEQYF,TGTGCCACCAGTGATTGGCCGGGACCCCCGTACTGTAACTACGAGCAGTACTTC
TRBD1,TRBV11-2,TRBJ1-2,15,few,CASSSSYRDRVDYTF,TGTGCCAGCAGCTCATCGTATCGGGACAGGGTTGACTACACCTTC
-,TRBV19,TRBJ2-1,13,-,CASSIAPADEQFF,TGTGCCAGTAGCATAGCCCCAGCAGACGAGCAGTTCTTC
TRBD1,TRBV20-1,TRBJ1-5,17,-,CSAPWTGDNGGNQPQHF,TGCAGTGCTCCCTGGACAGGGGACAACGGTGGCAATCAGCCCCAGCATTTT
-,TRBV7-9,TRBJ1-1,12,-,CASSLRDTEAFF,TGTGCCAGCAGCTTAAGGGACACTGAAGCTTTCTTT
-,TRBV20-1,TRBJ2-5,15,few,CSAAPLVAYQETQYF,TGCAGTGCAGCCCCACTAGTGGCGTACCAAGAGACCCAGTACTTC
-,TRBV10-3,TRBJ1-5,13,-,CAISESGNEPQHF,TGTGCCATCAGTGAGTCAGGAAACGAGCCCCAGCATTTT
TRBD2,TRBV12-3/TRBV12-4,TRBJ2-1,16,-,CASRQTLAEGVDEQFF,TGTGCCAGCAGACAGACTCTAGCGGAGGGCGTGGATGAGCAGTTCTTC
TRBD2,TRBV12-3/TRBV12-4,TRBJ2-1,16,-,CASSLGTSGVVGGQFF,TGTGCCAGCAGCCTTGGGACTAGCGGGGTTGTAGGGGGGCAGTTCTTC
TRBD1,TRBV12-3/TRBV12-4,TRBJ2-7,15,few,CASSLGNWDSNEQYF,TGTGCCAGCAGTTTAGGTAATTGGGACAGTAACGAGCAGTACTTC
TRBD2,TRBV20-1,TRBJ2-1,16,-,CSARRETSGSYNEQFF,TGCAGTGCTAGACGAGAGACTAGCGGGAGCTACAATGAGCAGTTCTTC
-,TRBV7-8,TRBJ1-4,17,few,CASSLVPGHSTNEKLFF,TGTGCCAGCAGCCTAGTCCCGGGACATTCAACTAATGAAAAACTGTTTTTT
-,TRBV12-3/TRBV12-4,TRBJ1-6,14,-,CASTGQRKGSPLHF,TGTGCCAGCACAGGACAGAGGAAGGGTTCACCCCTCCACTTT
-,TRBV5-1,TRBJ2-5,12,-,CASGKTLETQYF,TGCGCCAGCGGAAAAACGTTGGAGACCCAGTACTTC
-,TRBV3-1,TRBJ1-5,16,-,CASSLGTGYSNQPQHF,TGTGCCAGCAGCCTCGGCACGGGATATAGCAATCAGCCCCAGCATTTT
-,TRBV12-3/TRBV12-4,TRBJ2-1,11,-,CASTLFDEQFF,TGTGCCAGCACCCTCTTCGATGAGCAGTTCTTC
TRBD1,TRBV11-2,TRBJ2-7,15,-,CASSFNRDRFHEQYF,TGTGCCAGCAGCTTCAACCGGGACAGGTTCCACGAGCAGTACTTC
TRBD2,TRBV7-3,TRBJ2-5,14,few,CASSPGREEGTQYF,TGTGCCAGCAGCCCGGGACGGGAGGAAGGGACCCAGTACTTC
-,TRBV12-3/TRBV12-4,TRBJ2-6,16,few,CASSHDRLSGANVLTF,TGTGCCAGCAGCCATGACAGGCTCTCTGGGGCCAACGTCCTGACTTTC
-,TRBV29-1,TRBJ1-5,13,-,CSFATAMNQPQHF,TGCAGCTTTGCGACAGCGATGAATCAGCCCCAGCATTTT
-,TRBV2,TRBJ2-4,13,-,CASSGEAKNIQYF,TGTGCCAGCAGTGGAGAAGCCAAAAACATTCAGTACTTC
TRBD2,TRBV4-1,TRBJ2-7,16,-,CASRRSGGTSYNEQYF,TGCGCCAGCAGGAGGAGCGGGGGGACCTCCTACAATGAGCAGTACTTC
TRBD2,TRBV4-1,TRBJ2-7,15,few,CASSPLGLAGDEQYF,TGCGCCAGCAGCCCCCTGGGACTAGCGGGAGACGAGCAGTACTTC
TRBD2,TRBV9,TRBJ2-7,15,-,CASSVRGGGTYEQYF,TGTGCCAGCAGCGTAAGGGGCGGGGGAACCTACGAGCAGTACTTC
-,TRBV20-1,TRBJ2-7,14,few,CSASEGTLSYEQYF,TGCAGTGCTAGTGAAGGGACTCTCTCCTACGAGCAGTACTTC
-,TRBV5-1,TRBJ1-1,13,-,CASSPTSYTEAFF,TGCGCCAGCAGTCCCACATCCTACACTGAAGCTTTCTTT
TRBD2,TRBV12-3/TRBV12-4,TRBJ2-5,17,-,CASRPRGLAGGLETQYF,TGTGCCAGCAGACCCAGGGGACTAGCGGGGGGGCTGGAGACCCAGTACTTC
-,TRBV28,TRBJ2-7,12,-,CASSLKDYEQYF,TGTGCCAGCAGTTTAAAAGATTACGAGCAGTACTTC